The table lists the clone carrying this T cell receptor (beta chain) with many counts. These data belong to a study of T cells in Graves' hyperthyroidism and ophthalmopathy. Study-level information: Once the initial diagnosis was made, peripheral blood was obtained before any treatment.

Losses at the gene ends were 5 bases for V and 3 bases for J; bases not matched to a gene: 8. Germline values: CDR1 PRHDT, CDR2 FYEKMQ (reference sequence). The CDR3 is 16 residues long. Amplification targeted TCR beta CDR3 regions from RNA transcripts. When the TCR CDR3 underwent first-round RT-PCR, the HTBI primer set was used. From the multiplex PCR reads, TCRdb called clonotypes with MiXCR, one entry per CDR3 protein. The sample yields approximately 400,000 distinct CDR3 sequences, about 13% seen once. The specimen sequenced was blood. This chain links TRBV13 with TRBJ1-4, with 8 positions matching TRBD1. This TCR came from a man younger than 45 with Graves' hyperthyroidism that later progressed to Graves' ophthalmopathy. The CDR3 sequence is CASSRPEGQANEKLFF. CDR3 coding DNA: TGTGCCAGCAGCCGCCCTGAGGGACAGGCTAATGAAAAACTGTTTTTT.